The rows below give T cell receptor beta chains drawn from one sample of a study of T-cell memory formation after mild COVID-19. MiXCR, applied by TCRdb to the 5' RACE reads, yields one record per CDR3 protein. The sample holds more than 70,000 distinct CDR3 sequences, about 15% seen once. The material sequenced was PBMCs or a T cell subset sorted from them (not recorded which). These receptors were obtained from an adult woman who had mild COVID-19 (a few samples of this study predate the infection). Cell type and time point are not known. CDR3s include the opening cysteine and the closing phenylalanine or tryptophan. A D gene is named only where the DNA matches it firmly.

V gene	J gene	D gene	CDR3 protein
TRBV30	TRBJ1-2	-	CAWSGGKRNGYTF
TRBV12-3/TRBV12-4	TRBJ2-3	TRBD2	CASSFFAGGTDTQYF
TRBV5-1	TRBJ1-1	-	CASSFSLQGGDTEAFF
TRBV9	TRBJ1-2	-	CASSTLTGSDYGYTF
TRBV19	TRBJ1-2	-	CASSIGPQGTYGYTF
TRBV10-3	TRBJ2-2	-	CAISLGNTGELFF
TRBV4-1	TRBJ2-1	-	CASGGRAGNNEQFF
TRBV7-8	TRBJ2-7	-	CAVGRRGYEQYF
TRBV30	TRBJ1-1	-	CAWSFSMNTEAFF
TRBV6-4	TRBJ2-1	TRBD2	CASSYASGGQNEQFF
TRBV10-3	TRBJ2-7	-	CAISESVGALYEQYF
TRBV7-3	TRBJ2-1	-	CASSLGELGYNEQFF
TRBV29-1	TRBJ2-7	TRBD1	CSVEGRGPYEQYF
TRBV7-9	TRBJ1-1	TRBD1	CASSPQDRAMNTEAFF
TRBV11-3	TRBJ2-1	TRBD2	CASSLGVTSGRVYNEQFF
TRBV9	TRBJ2-3	TRBD1	CASSRGTVPDTQYF
TRBV15	TRBJ1-2	-	CATSEGDGNYGYTF
TRBV27	TRBJ2-2	TRBD2	CASSFGTAGTSGRAGELFF
TRBV7-2	TRBJ2-1	-	CASSSYHHSTGLRVNEQFF
TRBV4-3	TRBJ2-7	TRBD1	CASSQDTGQATYEQYF
TRBV24-1	TRBJ2-3	-	CATSVGNRDTQYF
TRBV30	TRBJ2-4	-	CAWSGYSGDIQYF
TRBV5-6	TRBJ2-1	TRBD2	CASSLAAGGPYEQFF
TRBV6-1	TRBJ1-2	-	CAIRPGGLWGYTF
TRBV12-3/TRBV12-4	TRBJ2-3	-	CASSLPRVASTDTQYF
TRBV4-2	TRBJ2-1	TRBD1	CASSQAPGQGNEQFF
TRBV4-1	TRBJ1-2	-	CASSQGTGDGYTF
TRBV5-4	TRBJ2-1	-	CASSPVEGAKNNEQFF
TRBV7-7	TRBJ2-7	TRBD1	CASSPEDRVEQYF
TRBV7-8	TRBJ2-1	TRBD2	CASSDRTSGHNEQFF
TRBV11-2	TRBJ1-1	TRBD1	CASSFVPGQGTFTEAFF
TRBV6-5	TRBJ2-7	-	CASSYNRGYEQYF